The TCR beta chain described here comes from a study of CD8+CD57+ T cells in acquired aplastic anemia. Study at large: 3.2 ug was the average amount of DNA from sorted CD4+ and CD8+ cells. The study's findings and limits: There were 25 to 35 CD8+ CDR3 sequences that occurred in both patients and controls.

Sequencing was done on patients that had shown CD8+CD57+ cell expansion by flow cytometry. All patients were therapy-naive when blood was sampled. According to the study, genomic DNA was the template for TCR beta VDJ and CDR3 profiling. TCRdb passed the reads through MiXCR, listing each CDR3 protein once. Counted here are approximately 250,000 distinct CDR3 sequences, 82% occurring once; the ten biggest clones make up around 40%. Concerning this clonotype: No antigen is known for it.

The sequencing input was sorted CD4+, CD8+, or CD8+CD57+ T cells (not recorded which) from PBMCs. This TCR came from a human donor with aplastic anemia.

The chain's CDR3 is CSVSDRADTGELFF. DNA for the CDR3: TGCAGCGTTTCGGACAGGGCGGACACCGGGGAGCTGTTTTTT. The chain has TRBV29-1 and TRBJ2-2, with 8 bases aligning to TRBD1. The CDR3 contains 14 residues. Unmatched junction bases numbered 5, after V lost 5 bases and J lost 3 bases. Germline lookup yields CDR1 SQVTM and CDR2 ANQGSEA.